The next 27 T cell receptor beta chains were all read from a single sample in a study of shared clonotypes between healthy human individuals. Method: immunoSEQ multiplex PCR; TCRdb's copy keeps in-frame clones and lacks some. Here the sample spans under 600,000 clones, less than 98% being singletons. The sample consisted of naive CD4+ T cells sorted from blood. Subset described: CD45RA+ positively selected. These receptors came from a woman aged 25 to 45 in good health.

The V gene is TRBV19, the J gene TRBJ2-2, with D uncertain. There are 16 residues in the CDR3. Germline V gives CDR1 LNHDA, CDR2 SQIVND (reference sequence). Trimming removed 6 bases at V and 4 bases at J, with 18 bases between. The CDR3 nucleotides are TGTGCCAGTAGCCCAAAACACCTCTTTGGCACCGGGGAGCTGTTTTTT. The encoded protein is CASSPKHLFGTGELFF.

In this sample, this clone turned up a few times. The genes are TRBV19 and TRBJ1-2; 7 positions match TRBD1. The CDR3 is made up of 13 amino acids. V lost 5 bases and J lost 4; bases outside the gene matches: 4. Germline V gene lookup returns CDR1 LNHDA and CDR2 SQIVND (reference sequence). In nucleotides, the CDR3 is TGTGCCAGTAGTCGACAGGGTGTCTATGGCTACACCTTC. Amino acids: CASSRQGVYGYTF.

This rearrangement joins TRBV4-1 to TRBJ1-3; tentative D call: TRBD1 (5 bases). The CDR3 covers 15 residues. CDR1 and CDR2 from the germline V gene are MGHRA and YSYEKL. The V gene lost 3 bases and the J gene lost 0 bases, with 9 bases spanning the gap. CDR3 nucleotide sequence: TGCGCCAGCAGCCACCTCGACAGCTCTGGAAACACCATATATTTT. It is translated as CASSHLDSSGNTIYF.

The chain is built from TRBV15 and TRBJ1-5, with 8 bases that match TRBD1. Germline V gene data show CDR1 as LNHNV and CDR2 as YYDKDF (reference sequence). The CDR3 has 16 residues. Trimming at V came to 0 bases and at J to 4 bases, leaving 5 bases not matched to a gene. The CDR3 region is CATSRDVDRENQPQHF. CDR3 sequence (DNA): TGTGCCACCAGCAGAGATGTGGACAGGGAGAATCAGCCCCAGCATTTT. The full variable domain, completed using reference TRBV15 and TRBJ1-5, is DAMVIQNPRYQVTQFGKPVTLSCSQTLNHNVMYWYQQKSSQAPKLLFHYYDKDFNNEADTPDNFQSRRPNTSFCFLDIRSPGLGDTAMYLCATSRDVDRENQPQHFGDGTRLSIL.

Here the CDR3 reads CASSEALPQHF. In DNA form, the CDR3 reads TGTGCCAGCAGTGAAGCGCTGCCCCAGCATTTT. The J gene is TRBJ1-5, the V gene TRBV6-1; D gene unclear. The CDR3 totals 11 residues. Germline V gives CDR1 MNHNS, CDR2 SASEGT. V gave up 0 bases and J gave up 9 bases, with 3 bases separating them.

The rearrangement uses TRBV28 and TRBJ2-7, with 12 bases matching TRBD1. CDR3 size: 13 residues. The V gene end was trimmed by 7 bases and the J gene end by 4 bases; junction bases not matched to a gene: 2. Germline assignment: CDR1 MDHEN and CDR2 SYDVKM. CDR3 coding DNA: TGTGCCAGCAAGGGACAGGGGGCATACGAGCAGTACTTC. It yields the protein CASKGQGAYEQYF.

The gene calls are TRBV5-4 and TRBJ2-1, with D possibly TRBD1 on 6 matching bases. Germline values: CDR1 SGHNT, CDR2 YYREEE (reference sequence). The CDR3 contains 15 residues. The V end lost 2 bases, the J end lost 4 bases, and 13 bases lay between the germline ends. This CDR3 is CASSFGGLEYNEQFF. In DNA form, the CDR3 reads TGTGCCAGCAGCTTTGGGGGCCTCGAGTACAATGAGCAGTTCTTC.

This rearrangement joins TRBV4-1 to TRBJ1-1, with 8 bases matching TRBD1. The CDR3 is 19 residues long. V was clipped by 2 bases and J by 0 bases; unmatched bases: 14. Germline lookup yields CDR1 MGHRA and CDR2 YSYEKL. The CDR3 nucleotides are TGCGCCAGCAGCCAAACTCCGGGACAGGTAGGGGATATGAACACTGAAGCTTTCTTT. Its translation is CASSQTPGQVGDMNTEAFF.

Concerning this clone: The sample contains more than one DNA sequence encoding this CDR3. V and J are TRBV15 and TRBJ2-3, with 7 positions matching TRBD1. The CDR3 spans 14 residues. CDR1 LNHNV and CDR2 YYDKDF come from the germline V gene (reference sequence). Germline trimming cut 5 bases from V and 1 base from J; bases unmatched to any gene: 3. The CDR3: CATSRDRGTDTQYF. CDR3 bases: TGTGCCACCAGCCGCGACAGGGGCACAGATACGCAGTATTTT. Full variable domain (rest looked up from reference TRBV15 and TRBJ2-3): DAMVIQNPRYQVTQFGKPVTLSCSQTLNHNVMYWYQQKSSQAPKLLFHYYDKDFNNEADTPDNFQSRRPNTSFCFLDIRSPGLGDTAMYLCATSRDRGTDTQYFGPGTRLTVL.

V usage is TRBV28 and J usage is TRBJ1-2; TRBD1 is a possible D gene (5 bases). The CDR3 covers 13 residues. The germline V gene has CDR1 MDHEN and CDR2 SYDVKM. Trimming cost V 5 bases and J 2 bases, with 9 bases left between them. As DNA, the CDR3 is TGTGCCAGCAGTCGGACAAGAAACTATGGCTACACCTTC. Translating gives CASSRTRNYGYTF.

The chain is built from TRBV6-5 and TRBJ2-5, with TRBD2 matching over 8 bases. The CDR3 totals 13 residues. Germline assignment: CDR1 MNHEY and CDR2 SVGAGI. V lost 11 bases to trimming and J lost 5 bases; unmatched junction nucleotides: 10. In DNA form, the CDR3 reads TGTGCCTCCAGGCGGGGGGTTGCGGAGACCCAGTACTTC. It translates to CASRRGVAETQYF.

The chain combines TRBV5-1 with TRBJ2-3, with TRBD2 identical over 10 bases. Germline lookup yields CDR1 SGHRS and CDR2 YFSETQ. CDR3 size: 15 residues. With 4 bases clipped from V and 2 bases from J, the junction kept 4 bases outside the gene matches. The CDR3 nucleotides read TGCGCCAGCAGCGTGACTAGCGGGTACACAGATACGCAGTATTTT. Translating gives CASSVTSGYTDTQYF. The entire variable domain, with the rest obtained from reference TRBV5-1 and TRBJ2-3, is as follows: KAGVTQTPRYLIKTRGQQVTLSCSPISGHRSVSWYQQTPGQGLQFLFEYFSETQRNKGNFPGRFSGRQFSNSRSEMNVSTLELGDSALYLCASSVTSGYTDTQYFGPGTRLTVL.

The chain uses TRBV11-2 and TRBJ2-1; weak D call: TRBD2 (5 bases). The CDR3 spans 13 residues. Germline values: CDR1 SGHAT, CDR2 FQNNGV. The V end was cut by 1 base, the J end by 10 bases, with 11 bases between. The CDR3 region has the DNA TGTGCCAGCAGCTTAGGCCAAACTAGAGAGCAGTTCTTC. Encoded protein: CASSLGQTREQFF.

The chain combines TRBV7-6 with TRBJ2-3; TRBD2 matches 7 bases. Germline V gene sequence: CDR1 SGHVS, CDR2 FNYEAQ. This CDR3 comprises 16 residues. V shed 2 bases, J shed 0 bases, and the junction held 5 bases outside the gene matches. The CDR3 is CASSLRTGGSTDTQYF. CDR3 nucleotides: TGTGCCAGCAGCTTAAGGACGGGGGGTAGCACAGATACGCAGTATTTT.

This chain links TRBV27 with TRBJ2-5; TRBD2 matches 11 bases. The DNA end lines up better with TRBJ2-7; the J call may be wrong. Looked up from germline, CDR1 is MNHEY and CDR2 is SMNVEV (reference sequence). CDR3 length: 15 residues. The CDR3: CASSVSGRGSYEQYF. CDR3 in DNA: TGTGCCAGCAGTGTTAGCGGGAGGGGATCCTACGAGCAGTACTTC.

CDR3 loop: CASKGLSTEAFF. The CDR3 DNA reads as TGTGCCAGCAAGGGGCTAAGCACTGAAGCTTTCTTT. The chain is built from TRBV6-5 and TRBJ1-1; weak D call: TRBD1 (5 bases). Germline V lookup: CDR1 MNHEY, CDR2 SVGAGI. V lost 7 bases to trimming and J lost 4 bases, with 10 bases between them. The CDR3 extends over 12 amino acids.

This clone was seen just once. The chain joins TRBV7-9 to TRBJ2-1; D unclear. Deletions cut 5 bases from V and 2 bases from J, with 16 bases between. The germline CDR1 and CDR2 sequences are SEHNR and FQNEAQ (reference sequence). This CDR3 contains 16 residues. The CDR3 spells CASSRMVTAPYNEQFF. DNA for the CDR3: TGTGCCAGCAGCCGTATGGTTACAGCTCCCTACAATGAGCAGTTCTTC.

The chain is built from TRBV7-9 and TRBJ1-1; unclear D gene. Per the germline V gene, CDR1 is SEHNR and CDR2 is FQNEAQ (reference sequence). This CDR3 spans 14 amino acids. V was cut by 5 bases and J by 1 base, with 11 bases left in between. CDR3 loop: CASSGNTANTEAFF. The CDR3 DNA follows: TGTGCCAGCAGCGGGAATACAGCGAACACTGAAGCTTTCTTT.

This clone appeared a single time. The CDR3 loop reads CASSTGPHGIGAYNEQFF. DNA for the CDR3: TGTGCCAGCAGCACCGGGCCCCACGGGATAGGAGCCTACAATGAGCAGTTCTTC. The gene calls are TRBV11-3 and TRBJ2-1, with D possibly matching TRBD2 (5 bases). The CDR3 contains 18 residues. Germline CDR1 SGHNT, CDR2 YENEEA. V was trimmed by 5 bases and J by 2 bases, leaving 22 bases between them.

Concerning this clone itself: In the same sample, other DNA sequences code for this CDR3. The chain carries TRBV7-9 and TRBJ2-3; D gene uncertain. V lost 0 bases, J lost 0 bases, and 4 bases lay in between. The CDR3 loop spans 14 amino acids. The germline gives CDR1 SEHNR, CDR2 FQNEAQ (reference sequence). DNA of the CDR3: TGTGCCAGCAGCTTAGCGGGTAGCACAGATACGCAGTATTTT. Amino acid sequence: CASSLAGSTDTQYF.

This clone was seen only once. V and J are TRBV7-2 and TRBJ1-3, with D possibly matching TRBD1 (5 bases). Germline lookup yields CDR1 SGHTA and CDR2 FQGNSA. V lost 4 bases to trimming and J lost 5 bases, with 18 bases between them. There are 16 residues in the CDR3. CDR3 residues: CASSSWGRGQRNTIYF. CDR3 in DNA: TGTGCCAGCAGCTCTTGGGGACGCGGTCAAAGAAACACCATATATTTT.

CDR3 DNA: TGTGCCAGCATCGCCCCCGGGAGGTCCTACGAGCAGTACTTC. Amino acids: CASIAPGRSYEQYF. This rearrangement joins TRBV28 to TRBJ2-7, with TRBD2 matching over 7 bases. This CDR3 is 14 amino acids long. V lost 7 bases, J lost 1 base, and 7 bases stayed unmatched. CDR1 and CDR2 (germline): MDHEN, SYDVKM.

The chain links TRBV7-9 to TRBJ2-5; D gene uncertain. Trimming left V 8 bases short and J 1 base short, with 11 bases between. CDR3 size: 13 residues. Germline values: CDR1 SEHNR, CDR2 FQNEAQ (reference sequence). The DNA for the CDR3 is TGTGCCAGCTCCCAGGCGTCCCAAGAGACCCAGTACTTC. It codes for CASSQASQETQYF. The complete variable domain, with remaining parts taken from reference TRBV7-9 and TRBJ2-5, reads DTGVSQNPRHKITKRGQNVTFRCDPISEHNRLYWYRQTLGQGPEFLTYFQNEAQLEKSRLLSDRFSAERPKGSFSTLEIQRTEQGDSAMYLCASSQASQETQYFGPGTRLLVL.

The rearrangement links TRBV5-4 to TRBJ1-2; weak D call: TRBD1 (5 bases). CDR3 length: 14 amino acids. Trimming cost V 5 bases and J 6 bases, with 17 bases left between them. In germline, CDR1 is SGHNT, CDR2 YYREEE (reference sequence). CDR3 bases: TGTGCCAGCAGTGCCTTTAGGGACGCGCATGGCTACACCTTC. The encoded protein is CASSAFRDAHGYTF.

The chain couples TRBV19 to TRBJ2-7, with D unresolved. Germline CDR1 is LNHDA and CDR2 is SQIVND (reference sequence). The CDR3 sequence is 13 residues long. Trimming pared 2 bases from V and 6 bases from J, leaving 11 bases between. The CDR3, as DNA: TGTGCCAGTAGTATACTTATGGAAGCCGAGCAGTACTTC. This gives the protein CASSILMEAEQYF. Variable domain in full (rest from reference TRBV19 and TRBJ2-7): DGGITQSPKYLFRKEGQNVTLSCEQNLNHDAMYWYRQDPGQGLRLIYYSQIVNDFQKGDIAEGYSVSREKKESFPLTVTSAQKNPTAFYLCASSILMEAEQYFGPGTRLTVT.

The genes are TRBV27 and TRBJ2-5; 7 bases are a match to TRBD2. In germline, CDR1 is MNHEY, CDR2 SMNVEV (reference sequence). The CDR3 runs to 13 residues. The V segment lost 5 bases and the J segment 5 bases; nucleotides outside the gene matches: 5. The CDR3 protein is CASSRGGLETQYF. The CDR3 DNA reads TGTGCCAGCAGTCGGGGAGGGCTTGAGACCCAGTACTTC.

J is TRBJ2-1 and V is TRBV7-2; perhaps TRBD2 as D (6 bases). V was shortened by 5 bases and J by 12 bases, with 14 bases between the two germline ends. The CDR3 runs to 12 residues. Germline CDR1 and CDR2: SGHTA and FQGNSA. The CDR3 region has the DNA TGTGCCAGCAGCCGGGACTCGGGTTCGCAGTTCTTC. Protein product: CASSRDSGSQFF.